This TCR beta chain was identified in a study of neurological immune-mediated disorders (dated by TCRdb to between 2018 and 2020). Regarding the research as a whole: Peripheral blood TCR-beta repertoires from HTLV-I-associated myelopathy (HAM/TSP) patients, multiple sclerosis patients and healthy controls were compared by UMI-based sequencing. Of the 65 to 70 subjects in the cohort, around 15 were HAM/TSP patients, 34 were multiple sclerosis patients, and approximately 20 were healthy controls. Longitudinal samples, technical triplicates and paired sorted CD4+ and CD8+ T-cell subsets, alongside PBMC samples, were included among the roughly 100 TCR-beta libraries.

To synthesize cDNA, template-switch 5'RACE was performed with a primer carrying a 10-nucleotide random unique molecular identifier so that each TCR transcript was tagged. Each sequencing run produced over 180 million TCR-beta sequences covering 15-18 subjects. Total RNA was extracted with the RNeasy kit. Using the KAPA Real-time Library Amplification kit, TCR-beta VDJ regions were amplified with primers for the TCR constant region and the 5'RACE anchor. A first PCR added sample indexes and Illumina adaptors, and a second PCR then raised library yield. After Ampure bead purification, the roughly 650 bp TCR product was size-selected on a 2% E-gel SizeSelection system. Library quality was checked on a Bioanalyzer, concentration was measured with Qubit, and libraries were quantified with the Kapa Library Quantification kit before pooling. An Illumina HiSeq 2500 sequenced the libraries paired-end 2 x 150 bp. To increase sequence diversity, roughly 24-32% phiX was spiked into each library pool. In the authors' own workflow: The quality-filtered reads were processed with the UMI-based MiGEC pipeline, whose error correction step removed more than 85% of the raw TCR sequences. IMGT germline references were used for aligning VDJ genes, and each clonotype was defined as a unique CDR3 amino acid sequence together with its V-J genes. Clonal expansion, Shannon diversity and CDR3 relatedness were evaluated with VDJtools (CalcPairwiseDistances, ClusterSamples), while phylogenetic trees were built in CLCbio workbench. Expanded clones were defined as having at least 8 unique UMIs, based on coefficient-of-variation modelling across technical triplicates. Through fastp at Q25 and MiXCR, TCRdb rebuilt clones from the public reads, retaining in-frame beta chains. Identical CDR3 protein sequences are pooled into one entry, listed with their most common genes and DNA. The V and J calls and clone size are TCRdb's, not the authors'. In this sample the table shows 50,000 to 55,000 distinct CDR3 sequences, about a tenth of which occur a single time. The top ten clonotypes cover approximately 5% of the sample.

Many counts were recorded for this clonotype. The antigen this receptor binds is unknown. No base-level quality is on record; no much larger clone is a single base apart. Unsorted PBMC libraries were generated from 2 million PBMCs stored in RNAlater at -80 °C until RNA extraction. PBMCs were separated from peripheral blood using Ficoll-Hypaque density gradient centrifugation and then cryopreserved in liquid nitrogen. Between the V and J ends, shortened by 1 base and 4 bases respectively, the junction contains 10 bases. From the cysteine up to the phenylalanine, the CDR3 has a length of 14 residues. The sequence is cut down to CDR3 DNA, 42 bases in frame from base 1. As encoded in the germline V gene, CDR1 is LGHNA while CDR2 is YSLEER. Overall study results and their limits: Expanded clones from different subjects shared no identical CDR3 amino acid sequences, which suggests that TCR-beta repertoires were private in all groups. TCR clonal expansion was greatest in HAM/TSP patients and smallest in MS patients, who ranked below even healthy controls.

The chain is assembled from TRBV4-3 and TRBJ1-2; no D gene call is confident. Sequencing was performed on PBMCs. This receptor was identified in a man between 65 and 79 years old with HTLV-1-associated myelopathy (HAM/TSP). The CDR3 corresponds to CASSQGLQSYGYTF. Read as DNA, the sequence is TGCGCCAGCAGCCAAGGGCTCCAGAGCTATGGCTACACCTTC.